These 29 T cell receptor beta chains were sequenced from one sample in a study of PD-1 blockade in classical Hodgkin lymphoma. Time point noted: cycle 4 day 1 (C4D1), after 5 to 7 weeks of nivolumab. Every patient had relapsed following autologous stem cell transplantation, and cohorts differed in brentuximab vedotin exposure. Produced via immunoSEQ multiplex PCR; TCRdb's table is partial and in-frame only. Of roughly 40,000 clones in the sample, 78% were seen once. This specimen was peripheral blood mononuclear cells (PBMCs), taken before the fourth cycle of nivolumab. These receptors all stem from a human donor with classical Hodgkin lymphoma.

The chain uses TRBV18 and TRBJ2-1; TRBD2 agrees at 10 bases. V lost 3 bases and J lost 5; bases outside the gene matches: 1. Germline V gives CDR1 KGHSH, CDR2 LQKENI. This CDR3 has 14 residues. The CDR3 DNA reads as TGTGCCAGCTCACCTAGCGGGGGGAACAATGAGCAGTTCTTC. Its translation is CASSPSGGNNEQFF.

This rearrangement joins TRBV9 to TRBJ2-3; tentatively, D is TRBD2 (7 bases). The CDR3 covers 13 residues. Deletions cut 2 bases from V and 6 bases from J, with 10 bases between. CDR1 is SGDLS, CDR2 YYNGEE, per germline. The CDR3 protein is CASSVGGGDTQYF. As DNA, the CDR3 is TGTGCCAGCAGCGTGGGCGGGGGCGATACGCAGTATTTT.

V gene TRBV4-1 combines with J gene TRBJ1-1, with 10 positions matching TRBD1. The V and J ends lost 1 base and 4 bases, in that order; junction bases with no gene match: 9. Germline values: CDR1 MGHRA, CDR2 YSYEKL. There are 17 residues in the CDR3. The CDR3 here is CASSQATPGQGSTEAFF. CDR3 in DNA: TGCGCCAGCAGCCAAGCCACCCCGGGACAGGGGAGCACTGAAGCTTTCTTT.

The rearrangement joins TRBV14 to TRBJ2-1; a weak D match, TRBD1 (5 bases). V was pared by 5 bases and J by 4 bases, with 12 bases between. CDR1 and CDR2 (germline): SGHDN, FVKESK. The CDR3 covers 14 residues. The CDR3 region has the DNA TGTGCCAGCAGCGGTTCAGGACAATACAATGAGCAGTTCTTC. Protein product: CASSGSGQYNEQFF.

In its sample, this clone was seen a few times. The V and J genes are TRBV6-5 and TRBJ2-3, with D possibly matching TRBD2 (5 bases). CDR1 is MNHEY and CDR2 is SVGAGI in the germline V gene. Trimming left V 4 bases short and J 9 bases short, with 17 bases between. This CDR3 is built from 14 residues. The CDR3 is CASSFSDRDTTQYF. The CDR3 DNA is TGTGCCAGCAGTTTTTCGGACCGGGATACCACGCAGTATTTT.

The chain has TRBV6-5 and TRBJ1-6; D may be TRBD1 (5 bases). V shed 0 bases and J shed 9 bases, with 15 bases lying between them. Germline V gives CDR1 MNHEY, CDR2 SVGAGI. This CDR3 is built from 16 residues. The CDR3 DNA reads as TGTGCCAGCAGTTACTCGAGCAGGGTGGGGAGTTCACCCCTCCACTTT. This translates into CASSYSSRVGSSPLHF.

This clone was detected once. The chain employs TRBV28 and TRBJ2-3; 9 bases fit TRBD1. This CDR3 contains 15 residues. Looked up from germline, CDR1 is MDHEN and CDR2 is SYDVKM. The ends lost 6 bases at V and 3 bases at J; junction bases unmatched: 7. CDR3 nucleotide sequence: TGTGCCAGCAGGCCCACAGGGGGCAGGACAGATACGCAGTATTTT. Translating it yields CASRPTGGRTDTQYF.

The chain joins TRBV6-5 to TRBJ2-7; D is undetermined. CDR3 size: 14 residues. Trimming removed 3 bases from V and 3 bases from J, with 12 bases in between. The germline gives CDR1 MNHEY, CDR2 SVGAGI. CDR3: CASSYSRRDYEQYF. For the CDR3, the DNA is TGTGCCAGCAGTTATTCTCGTAGGGACTACGAGCAGTACTTC.

V usage is TRBV2 and J usage is TRBJ2-6; D gene ambiguous. This CDR3 spans 14 amino acids. Per germline, CDR1 SNHLY and CDR2 FYNNEI. The V gene lost 8 bases and the J gene lost 0 bases, with 8 bases spanning the gap. CDR3 amino acids: CASVEYSGANVLTF. The CDR3, as DNA: TGTGCCAGCGTGGAGTACTCTGGGGCCAACGTCCTGACTTTC.

The genes are TRBV5-1 and TRBJ2-1; 11 nucleotides match TRBD2. Germline V gene sequence: CDR1 SGHRS, CDR2 YFSETQ. The length of the CDR3 is 16 residues. V lost 3 bases and J lost 6; bases outside the gene matches: 8. CDR3 sequence (DNA): TGCGCCAGCAGCTCGACTAGCGGGACGACCTTCAATGAGCAGTTCTTC. Translating gives CASSSTSGTTFNEQFF. Together with reference TRBV5-1 and TRBJ2-1, the CDR3 gives the full variable domain: KAGVTQTPRYLIKTRGQQVTLSCSPISGHRSVSWYQQTPGQGLQFLFEYFSETQRNKGNFPGRFSGRQFSNSRSEMNVSTLELGDSALYLCASSSTSGTTFNEQFFGPGTRLTVL.

This clone was counted between two and nine times. V is TRBV2 and J is TRBJ1-1; no clear D gene. The V gene's germline CDR1 is SNHLY and CDR2 FYNNEI. This CDR3 comprises 15 residues. V lost 6 bases and J lost 1, with 15 bases in between. CDR3 nucleotide sequence: TGTGCCAGCAGGGGAAGTACAGTGCGGAACACTGAAGCTTTCTTT. Protein: CASRGSTVRNTEAFF.

The chain carries TRBV5-1 and TRBJ1-5; D unresolved. V was shortened by 0 bases and J by 7 bases, with 14 bases between the two germline ends. The germline CDR1 and CDR2 sequences are SGHRS and YFSETQ. This CDR3 has 15 amino acids. The CDR3 bases are TGCGCCAGCAGCTTGGATGGGGAACCAAACCAGCCCCAGCATTTT. Translating it yields CASSLDGEPNQPQHF.

V is TRBV7-3 and J is TRBJ2-3; TRBD2 is a possible D gene (6 bases). The CDR3 runs to 13 residues. CDR1 and CDR2 (germline): SGHTA, FQGTGA. Trimming pared 4 bases from V and 4 bases from J, leaving 9 bases between. The CDR3 region has the DNA TGTGCCAGCAGCTGGGGCGGGGCAGATACGCAGTATTTT. As protein: CASSWGGADTQYF.

DNA of the CDR3: TGTGCCAGCAGCCTTTTACCGACAGAGCTAAACACTGAAGCTTTCTTT. Translating gives CASSLLPTELNTEAFF. V gene TRBV14 combines with J gene TRBJ1-1; D is perhaps TRBD1 (5 bases). From germline, CDR1 is SGHDN and CDR2 FVKESK. Trimming removed 4 bases from V and 2 bases from J, with 17 bases in between. This CDR3 is built from 16 residues.

The gene calls are TRBV29-1 and TRBJ2-3; D possibly corresponds to TRBD2 (6 bases). Trimming stripped 6 bases from V and 2 bases from J, with 9 bases between. Germline V gene sequence: CDR1 SQVTM, CDR2 ANQGSEA. This CDR3 region has 12 residues. The DNA of the CDR3 is TGCAGCGTGGGGGACTTCACAGATACGCAGTATTTT. Translation gives CSVGDFTDTQYF.

V and J are TRBV5-1 and TRBJ2-5; D remains ambiguous. The DNA end is more similar to TRBJ2-7, so the J call may be wrong. This CDR3 spans 14 amino acids. Germline loops: CDR1 SGHRS, CDR2 YFSETQ. This CDR3 is CASSLEYNSYEQYF. CDR3 nucleotides: TGCGCCAGCAGCTTGGAGTATAACTCCTACGAGCAGTACTTC.

This sequence joins TRBV5-1 and TRBJ2-5, with D unresolved. Germline assignment: CDR1 SGHRS and CDR2 YFSETQ. V lost 0 bases to trimming and J lost 5 bases, with 14 bases between them. This CDR3 contains 15 residues. The CDR3 DNA sequence: TGCGCCAGCAGCTTGGGGGCGAGTCGTGGTGAGACCCAGTACTTC. Its protein is CASSLGASRGETQYF. Full variable domain (missing parts from reference TRBV5-1 and TRBJ2-5): KAGVTQTPRYLIKTRGQQVTLSCSPISGHRSVSWYQQTPGQGLQFLFEYFSETQRNKGNFPGRFSGRQFSNSRSEMNVSTLELGDSALYLCASSLGASRGETQYFGPGTRLLVL.

Points on this clone: Distinct nucleotide sequences in the sample also encode this CDR3. The chain carries TRBV5-4 and TRBJ1-2, with 8 bases fitting TRBD1. V shed 4 bases and J 6 bases; nucleotides not matched to a gene: 2. This CDR3 contains 12 residues. Germline CDR1 SGHNT, CDR2 YYREEE (reference sequence). The CDR3 nucleotides are TGTGCCAGCAGCCCAGGGGGCAATGGCTACACCTTC. Amino acids: CASSPGGNGYTF. Full variable domain (missing parts from reference TRBV5-4 and TRBJ1-2): ETGVTQSPTHLIKTRGQQVTLRCSSQSGHNTVSWYQQALGQGPQFIFQYYREEENGRGNFPPRFSGLQFPNYSSELNVNALELDDSALYLCASSPGGNGYTFGSGTRLTVV.

The chain employs TRBV9 and TRBJ1-4; no clear D gene. The CDR3 sequence is 15 residues long. V lost 0 bases, J lost 8 bases, and 14 bases lay in between. CDR1 SGDLS and CDR2 YYNGEE come from the germline V gene. CDR3 sequence reads: CASSVDGETGEKLFF. The CDR3 bases are TGTGCCAGCAGCGTAGACGGGGAGACTGGCGAAAAACTGTTTTTT.

The chain recombines TRBV7-3 with TRBJ2-2; weak D call: TRBD2 (6 bases). With 2 bases removed from V and 7 bases from J, the gap between germline ends came to 11 bases. This CDR3 comprises 14 residues. Germline V gene sequence: CDR1 SGHTA, CDR2 FQGTGA. The CDR3 is CASSLLGLGGELFF. In nucleotides, the CDR3 is TGTGCCAGCAGCTTATTGGGACTTGGCGGGGAGCTGTTTTTT.

The V call is TRBV15, the J call TRBJ2-3; D may be TRBD1 (6 bases). The CDR3 loop spans 15 amino acids. The germline V gene encodes CDR1 LNHNV and CDR2 YYDKDF (reference sequence). V was shortened by 2 bases and J by 2 bases, with 11 bases between the two germline ends. The CDR3 DNA follows: TGTGCCACCAGCAGAAGAGGACAGCTCACAGATACGCAGTATTTT. It encodes CATSRRGQLTDTQYF.

The chain employs TRBV7-9 and TRBJ2-5; D is undetermined. This CDR3 has 14 residues. Germline V CDR1 and CDR2: SEHNR, FQNEAQ (reference sequence). V was cut by 0 bases and J by 1 base, with 6 bases left in between. CDR3 region: CASSLATLQETQYF. In nucleotides, the CDR3 is TGTGCCAGCAGCTTAGCGACCCTCCAAGAGACCCAGTACTTC.

V and J are TRBV4-3 and TRBJ2-1; 15 nucleotides agree with TRBD2. Unmatched junction bases numbered 8, after V lost 4 bases and J lost 7 bases. Germline loops: CDR1 LGHNA, CDR2 YSLEER. The CDR3 is 17 residues long. CDR3 region: CASSRFSGTSGGNEQFF. The CDR3 DNA follows: TGCGCCAGCAGCCGGTTTTCCGGGACTAGCGGGGGGAATGAGCAGTTCTTC.

With regard to this clone: At the DNA level, this CDR3 is encoded by other sequences in the same sample as well. This chain uses TRBV9 with TRBJ1-4; 8 bases line up with TRBD1. Germline-derived CDR1 and CDR2 are SGDLS and YYNGEE. The CDR3 spans 16 residues. V lost 2 bases and J lost 5; bases outside the gene matches: 8. The CDR3 DNA reads as TGTGCCAGCAGCGTTGGGGAGGACAGGGAGAATGAAAAACTGTTTTTT. This encodes CASSVGEDRENEKLFF.

The chain recombines TRBV7-9 with TRBJ1-2; D remains ambiguous. The CDR3 extends over 14 amino acids. V was trimmed by 1 base and J by 0 bases, leaving 6 bases between them. CDR1 is SEHNR, CDR2 FQNEAQ, per germline (reference sequence). CDR3 nucleotides: TGTGCCAGCAGCTTAGAGCCTACTAACTATGGCTACACCTTC. Its protein is CASSLEPTNYGYTF.

This clone was recorded many times. The rearrangement uses TRBV20-1 and TRBJ1-2; D unresolved. Trimming took off 2 bases at V and 3 bases at J, with 4 bases between the two ends. The CDR3 sequence is 11 residues long. Germline loops: CDR1 DFQATT, CDR2 SNEGSKA (reference sequence). In DNA, the CDR3 is TGCAGTGCTAGACAGGACTATGGCTACACCTTC. It specifies CSARQDYGYTF.

The sample holds one count of this clone. The chain links TRBV6-5 to TRBJ1-1; possible D gene TRBD1, 5 bases. This CDR3 region has 15 residues. Germline V CDR1 and CDR2: MNHEY, SVGAGI. The V end lost 2 bases, the J end lost 1 base, and 11 bases lay between the germline ends. As DNA, the CDR3 is TGTGCCAGCAGTTACCTTAGAACAGGGAACACTGAAGCTTTCTTT. Translated: CASSYLRTGNTEAFF.

The J gene is TRBJ1-3, the V gene TRBV7-3; 7 bases line up with TRBD1. CDR3 length equals 17 residues. Unmatched junction bases numbered 9, after V lost 2 bases and J lost 2 bases. Germline-derived CDR1 and CDR2 are SGHTA and FQGTGA. The chain's CDR3 is CASSLRGEGGPGNTIYF. CDR3 sequence (DNA): TGTGCCAGCAGCTTACGAGGGGAAGGGGGCCCTGGAAACACCATATATTTT.

The chain is built from TRBV7-7 and TRBJ2-5, with TRBD1 matching over 7 bases. The germline V gene has CDR1 SSHAT and CDR2 FNYEAQ (reference sequence). This CDR3 comprises 14 residues. Trimming cost V 4 bases and J 1 base; bases outside gene matches: 3. CDR3 protein: CASSSNRGQETQYF. The CDR3 DNA sequence: TGTGCCAGCAGCTCAAACAGGGGCCAAGAGACCCAGTACTTC. The full variable domain, its missing parts supplied by reference TRBV7-7 and TRBJ2-5, is GAGVSQSPRYKVTKRGQDVTLRCDPISSHATLYWYQQALGQGPEFLTYFNYEAQPDKSGLPSDRFSAERPEGSISTLTIQRTEQRDSAMYRCASSSNRGQETQYFGPGTRLLVL.